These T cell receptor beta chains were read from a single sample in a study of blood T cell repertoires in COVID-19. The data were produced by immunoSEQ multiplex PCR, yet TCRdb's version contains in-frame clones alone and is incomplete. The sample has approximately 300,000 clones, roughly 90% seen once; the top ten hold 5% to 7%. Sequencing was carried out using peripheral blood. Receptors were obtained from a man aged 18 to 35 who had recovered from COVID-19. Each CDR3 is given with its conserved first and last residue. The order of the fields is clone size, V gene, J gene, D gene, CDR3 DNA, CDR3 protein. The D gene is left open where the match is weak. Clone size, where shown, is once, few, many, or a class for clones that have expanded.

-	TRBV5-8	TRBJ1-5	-	TGTGCCAGCAGCTTGGACGGTTATCAGCCCCAGCATTTT	CASSLDGYQPQHF
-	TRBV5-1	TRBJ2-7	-	TGCGCCAGCAGTCAAGGGGCTGACTACGAGCAGTACTTC	CASSQGADYEQYF
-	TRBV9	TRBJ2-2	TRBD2	TGTGCCAGCAGCCCAGGGACTAGGGTCGGGGAGCTGTTTTTT	CASSPGTRVGELFF
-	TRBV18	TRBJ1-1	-	TGTGCCAGCTCACCCCAGGGTTCGAACACTGAAGCTTTCTTT	CASSPQGSNTEAFF
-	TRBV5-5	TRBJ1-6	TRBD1	TGTGCCAGCAGCTTGGAAGGGGACAGCCCCTTGTATTCACCCCTCCACTTT	CASSLEGDSPLYSPLHF
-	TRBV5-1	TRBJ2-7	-	TGCGCCAGCAGCACCGTAGCGTCCTACGAGCAGTACTTC	CASSTVASYEQYF
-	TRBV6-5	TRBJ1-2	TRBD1	TGTGCCAGCAGTTACTCGAGCGGACAGGCTGATAGCTACACCTTC	CASSYSSGQADSYTF
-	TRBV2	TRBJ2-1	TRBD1	TGTGCCAGCAGTGAAAGGTCTGGACAGGGTAACAATGAGCAGTTCTTC	CASSERSGQGNNEQFF
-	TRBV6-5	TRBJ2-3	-	TGTGCCAGCAGCCCGGGGGATAGCCGCACAGATACGCAGTATTTT	CASSPGDSRTDTQYF
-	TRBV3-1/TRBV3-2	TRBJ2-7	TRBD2	TGTGCCAGCAGCCCAAGCGGGGGCTACGAGCAGTACTTC	CASSPSGGYEQYF
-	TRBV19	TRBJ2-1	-	TGTGCCAGTAGCCCGATTGTTGCACAGGACAATGAGCAGTTCTTC	CASSPIVAQDNEQFF
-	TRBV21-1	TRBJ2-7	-	TGTGCCAGCAGCACCAGGAACCGGGCCCGGCGGGGGTACGAGCAGTACTTC	CASSTRNRARRGYEQYF
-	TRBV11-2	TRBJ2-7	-	TGTGCCAGCAGCTTATCGGAGGGTTACGAGCAGTACTTC	CASSLSEGYEQYF
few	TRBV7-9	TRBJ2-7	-	TGTGCCAGCAGCTTATATGGCAGGGGTTTAGACGAGCAGTACTTC	CASSLYGRGLDEQYF
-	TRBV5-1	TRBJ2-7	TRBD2	TGCGCCAGCAGCTTGGTCGGGGGGGCCCACTCCTACGAGCAGTACTTC	CASSLVGGAHSYEQYF
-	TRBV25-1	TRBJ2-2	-	TGTGCCAGCAGTGAATTAGGCCAGGGTAATCGGGAGCTGTTTTTT	CASSELGQGNRELFF
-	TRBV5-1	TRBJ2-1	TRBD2	TGCGCCAGCAGCTGGGGGACTAGCGGGGGCGGGGATGAGCAGTTCTTC	CASSWGTSGGGDEQFF
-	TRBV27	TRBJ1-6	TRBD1	TGTGCCAGCAGTTTAGTGAGCATAGGGGGCGATAATAATTCACCCCTCCACTTT	CASSLVSIGGDNNSPLHF
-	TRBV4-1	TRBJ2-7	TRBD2	TGCGCCAGCAGCCAAGTAGCGGGGAGCTCCTACGAGCAGTACTTC	CASSQVAGSSYEQYF
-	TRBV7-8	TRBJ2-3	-	TGTGCCAGCAGCTTAAGAGCGGATTACACAGATACGCAGTATTTT	CASSLRADYTDTQYF